This entry features one T cell receptor beta chain sequence. Seattle patients were enrolled while actively infected and followed longitudinally. Original handling: Estimated nucleated cell counts came from reference gene primer amplification. Only in-frame clones appear in the TCRdb table, and some are missing; sequencing was by immunoSEQ multiplex PCR. The V and J calls and clone size were taken over from that table, and D and trimming were inferred from the DNA. The sample has about 480,000 clones; 88% are singletons. This sample was taken from a study of blood T cell repertoires in COVID-19. In the study overall: PBMCs, B-cell-depleted T cells, or T cells were the source of the cDNA or gDNA that made up the material.

There are 17 residues in the CDR3. Trimming took 5 bases from V and 0 from J; bases not matched to a gene: 4. CDR1 SGHAT and CDR2 FQNNGV come from the germline V gene. Sequenced sample: peripheral blood. The chain uses TRBV11-2 and TRBJ2-1; 13 nucleotides agree with TRBD2. The TCR sequence derives from a woman aged 45-65 years with COVID-19, enrolled during active disease. In DNA form, the CDR3 reads TGTGCCAGCAGCGGGACTAGCGGGATACTCTCCTACAATGAGCAGTTCTTC. Translation: CASSGTSGILSYNEQFF.